This T cell receptor beta chain emerged from a study of blood T cell repertoires in COVID-19 (dated by TCRdb to about 2020). Some background on the complete study: Samples from collaborators originated in the United States, Italy and Spain and spanned both the acute and convalescent phases of COVID-19. The samples were drawn from two sources: the first 160 participants of the ongoing ImmuneRACE study, and 1,000 to 1,500 subjects contributed by 6 global collaborators. The repertoires were made available in a free public database intended to serve as a resource for research on the immune response to SARS-CoV-2. Subjects who had been exposed to COVID-19, were actively infected with it, or had recovered from it provided the deeply sampled blood TCRbeta repertoires that made up the dataset. HLA class I and class II types, where available, came from metadata supplied by the sample provider rather than from assay-based typing. A de-identified subject ID, COVID-19 status, age in years and sex were almost always included in the sample metadata. The prospective study material was composed of cDNA or gDNA derived from T cells, B-cell-depleted T cells, or PBMCs.

Reading the germline V gene gives CDR1 SGDLS and CDR2 YYNGEE. The CDR3 starts with the cysteine, ends with the phenylalanine, and has 16 residues. Just the 48-base CDR3 DNA is kept, in frame starting at base 1. The trim is 0 bases for V and 3 bases for J, with a gap of 10 bases between the germline ends. TCRbeta CDR3 regions were amplified from genomic DNA using the immunoSEQ Assay, a bias-controlled multiplex PCR. On the authors' methods: Within the assay, amplification of reference gene primers was used to estimate how many nucleated cells each sample contained. Sequence reads were collapsed and filtered to measure the absolute abundance of every unique TCRbeta CDR3 rearrangement. For each sample, productive Simpson clonality was calculated as the square root of Simpson's diversity index over productive rearrangements. Not all clones reach the TCRdb copy of this immuneACCESS table, which keeps in-frame sequences only. Checked studies attribute under half of the gap to unresolved V genes and leave the rest unexplained. D and trimming were read from the DNA, whereas the V and J calls and clone size are those reported in that table. In all, the sample holds tens of thousands of clones, and 74% of those were seen once. The ten largest make up 25% to 30% of the sample.

The study at large found these results: Clinical and demographic metadata were provided uncurated, with the amount varying by source and participant.

In regard to this clone: This receptor's antigen is unknown. Base qualities are not at hand, and no much larger clone is one base apart.

Each collaborating institution followed its own protocols to collect whole blood in K2EDTA tubes. For TCRbeta analysis, collaborator samples were shipped as frozen whole blood, as isolated PBMCs, or as DNA extracted from either sample type. This TCR derives from an elderly woman with acute or convalescent COVID-19. The sequenced material came from peripheral blood. The V and J genes are TRBV9 and TRBJ1-6, with the D gene uncertain. CDR3 reads: CASSVDSGLYNSPLHF. The nucleotide sequence is TGTGCCAGCAGCGTAGACTCAGGCCTCTATAATTCACCCCTCCACTTT.